This T cell receptor beta chain emerged from a study of beta chain features in type 1 diabetes. Study findings and constraints: The study found moderately but significantly shorter TCRB CDR3s in all four CD4+ subsets of Type 1 diabetes patients. Individuals with type 1 diabetes displayed fewer insertions and more deletions at VDJ junctions.

The sequenced template was cDNA made from the entire isolated RNA. Sequenced by immunoSEQ multiplex PCR; TCRdb stores in-frame clones only, minus some. The sample comprises 15,000 to 18,000 clones, 55% to 75% of which are singletons, and more than 2% rests with the top ten. Researchers reported sorting CD4+ naive, central memory, regulatory and stem cell-like memory cells via CD45RO/CCR7/CD25/CD127/CD95/CD27. A note on this clone: The antigen remains undetermined.

Per the germline V gene, CDR1 is KGHSH and CDR2 is LQKENI. The CDR3 consists of 14 residues. V shed 2 bases and J 4 bases; nucleotides not matched to a gene: 0. The receptor was isolated from a young man with type 1 diabetes. Sequencing was carried out using Tregs from blood. The chain has TRBV18 and TRBJ2-3; 10 bases align to TRBD2. The DNA of the CDR3 is TGTGCCAGCTCACCAAGCGGGAGGGCAGATACGCAGTATTTT. As protein: CASSPSGRADTQYF.